The 23 T cell receptor beta chains reported below all come from one sample, sequenced in a study of blood T cell repertoires in COVID-19. Clones were sequenced by immunoSEQ multiplex PCR, and TCRdb holds only the in-frame ones, with some missing. The data contain approximately 170,000 clones, roughly four fifths of them seen just once; the ten biggest clones take up under 2.5%. Specimen: peripheral blood. The receptors were gathered from a woman of 80 years or more with acute or convalescent COVID-19.

The chain recombines TRBV19 with TRBJ2-2; D is perhaps TRBD2 (6 bases). The germline V gene encodes CDR1 LNHDA and CDR2 SQIVND (reference sequence). This CDR3 is 16 amino acids long. V was shortened by 5 bases and J by 5 bases, with 18 bases between the two germline ends. This chain's CDR3 is CASSDALAGGTGELFF. Written as DNA, the CDR3 is TGTGCCAGTAGTGACGCACTAGCTGGAGGGACCGGGGAGCTGTTTTTT. The full variable domain, with the rest looked up from reference TRBV19 and TRBJ2-2, is DGGITQSPKYLFRKEGQNVTLSCEQNLNHDAMYWYRQDPGQGLRLIYYSQIVNDFQKGDIAEGYSVSREKKESFPLTVTSAQKNPTAFYLCASSDALAGGTGELFFGEGSRLTVL.

This clone showed up just once. The chain employs TRBV7-2 and TRBJ1-5, with TRBD1 matching 9 bases. The CDR3 has 17 residues. Germline trimming cut 3 bases from V and 5 bases from J; bases unmatched to any gene: 11. Germline values: CDR1 SGHTA, CDR2 FQGNSA. The CDR3 nucleotides are TGTGCCAGCAGCTTGGGGGGACAGGGTCGGGTTCATCAGCCCCAGCATTTT. Protein: CASSLGGQGRVHQPQHF.

J is TRBJ1-1 and V is TRBV15, with D perhaps TRBD1 (5 bases). CDR3 length: 15 residues. The germline V and J ends were trimmed by 5 bases and 4 bases, with 17 bases remaining between them. CDR1 is LNHNV and CDR2 is YYDKDF in the germline V gene (reference sequence). Here the CDR3 DNA reads TGTGCCACCAGCTCCCGGACAAGGTGGAGCACTGAAGCTTTCTTT. This gives the protein CATSSRTRWSTEAFF.

This clone was found once. The genes are TRBV7-2 and TRBJ2-3; a weak D match, TRBD2 (6 bases). Germline-derived CDR1 and CDR2 are SGHTA and FQGNSA. The CDR3 covers 14 residues. V lost 3 bases to trimming and J lost 3 bases, with 10 bases between them. CDR3 sequence (DNA): TGTGCCAGCAGCTTCGCGGGACCTACAGATACGCAGTATTTT. Amino acids: CASSFAGPTDTQYF. Full variable domain (outside the CDR3, taken from reference TRBV7-2 and TRBJ2-3): GAGVSQSPSNKVTEKGKDVELRCDPISGHTALYWYRQSLGQGLEFLIYFQGNSAPDKSGLPSDRFSAERTGGSVSTLTIQRTQQEDSAVYLCASSFAGPTDTQYFGPGTRLTVL.

This clone was observed a single time. The V and J genes are TRBV7-8 and TRBJ2-2; 7 bases align to TRBD1. CDR1 is SGHVS, CDR2 FQNEAQ, per germline. The CDR3 extends over 16 amino acids. The V gene end was trimmed by 5 bases and the J gene end by 3 bases; junction bases not matched to a gene: 9. This CDR3 reads CASSRDRVSDTGELFF. The CDR3 DNA is TGTGCCAGCAGCCGAGACAGGGTGTCGGACACCGGGGAGCTGTTTTTT. Variable domain in full (rest from reference TRBV7-8 and TRBJ2-2): GAGVSQSPRYKVAKRGQDVALRCDPISGHVSLFWYQQALGQGPEFLTYFQNEAQLDKSGLPSDRFFAERPEGSVSTLKIQRTQQEDSAVYLCASSRDRVSDTGELFFGEGSRLTVL.

The CDR3, as DNA: TGTGCCATCAGTGATAGGTCTAGCGGGAGTTCGAATGAGCAGTTCTTC. It translates to CAISDRSSGSSNEQFF. The chain combines TRBV10-3 with TRBJ2-1; 10 positions match TRBD2. CDR1 and CDR2 (germline): ENHRY, SYGVKD. The CDR3 length is 16 residues. V gave up 3 bases and J gave up 7 bases; unmatched junction bases: 9.

Concerning this clone itself: One end of the junction fails to match germline, which may point to a read error. Other nucleotide sequences from this sample produce the same CDR3. The V gene is TRBV14, the J gene TRBJ2-3, with 7 bases aligning to TRBD1. In germline, CDR1 is SGHDN, CDR2 FVKESK. This CDR3 comprises 17 residues. For the CDR3, the DNA is TGCGCCAGCAGCCAACGGGACAGCAGCTTTAGCACAGATACGCAGTATTTT. The encoded protein is CASSQRDSSFSTDTQYF.

The chain combines TRBV19 with TRBJ2-1; 7 positions match TRBD1. The CDR3 is made up of 13 amino acids. Germline CDR1 and CDR2: LNHDA and SQIVND (reference sequence). V shed 4 bases and J 7 bases; nucleotides not matched to a gene: 4. DNA for the CDR3: TGTGCCAGTAGTACGGGACAGCCTAATGAGCAGTTCTTC. Protein sequence: CASSTGQPNEQFF.

The chain couples TRBV4-1 to TRBJ1-1, with 7 bases that match TRBD1. The CDR3 loop spans 14 amino acids. Trimming took 4 bases from V and 5 from J; bases not matched to a gene: 7. The V gene's germline CDR1 is MGHRA and CDR2 YSYEKL. The CDR3, as DNA: TGCGCCAGCAGCCCCCGACAGGGATGGACTGAAGCTTTCTTT. Its translation: CASSPRQGWTEAFF.

The chain recombines TRBV10-3 with TRBJ1-2, with D perhaps matching TRBD1 (6 bases). Germline-derived CDR1 and CDR2 are ENHRY and SYGVKD. This CDR3 has 16 residues. Trimming left V 2 bases short and J 3 bases short, with 16 bases between. Written as DNA, the CDR3 is TGTGCCATCAGTGAGATTTTTAAAGGGGGAGACTATGGCTACACCTTC. Its protein is CAISEIFKGGDYGYTF.

The chain combines TRBV10-2 with TRBJ2-1, with 10 nucleotides matching TRBD2. The CDR3 is made up of 16 amino acids. J gave up 4 bases and V 5 bases, and 8 bases lay outside the gene matches. Germline V CDR1 and CDR2: WSHSY, SAAADI. The CDR3 DNA reads TGCGCCAGCAGTCTAACAGGGACTAGCGAGTACAATGAGCAGTTCTTC. Translation gives CASSLTGTSEYNEQFF.

The rearrangement links TRBV7-2 to TRBJ1-6; possible D gene TRBD1, 5 bases. The end of the DNA aligns better with TRBJ1-3, so the J call may be wrong. Germline loops: CDR1 SGHTA, CDR2 FQGNSA. This CDR3 is 12 amino acids long. DNA for the CDR3: TGTGCCAGCAGCTCGACGGGGGGAGTCATATATTTT. Amino acids: CASSSTGGVIYF.

This chain joins TRBV9 and TRBJ2-5, with TRBD2 matching 7 bases. Trimming cost V 4 bases and J 1 base; bases outside gene matches: 10. The CDR3 has 16 residues. The germline V gene encodes CDR1 SGDLS and CDR2 YYNGEE. The CDR3 nucleotides read TGTGCCAGCAGCCCCGTAGGCGGGAGAGCCCAAGAGACCCAGTACTTC. Encoded protein: CASSPVGGRAQETQYF.

This chain connects TRBV5-5 to TRBJ2-7; D is ambiguous. Germline CDR1 SGHKS, CDR2 YYEKEE (reference sequence). Trimming stripped 5 bases from V and 0 bases from J, with 15 bases between. The CDR3 has 15 residues. CDR3 in DNA: TGTGCCAGCAGTCCCTGGCAGGCCAGCTCCTACGAGCAGTACTTC. Translated: CASSPWQASSYEQYF.

The rearrangement links TRBV5-6 to TRBJ2-1, with a weak D call TRBD1 (5 bases). Germline CDR1 is SGHDT and CDR2 is YYEEEE. Trimming pared 4 bases from V and 5 bases from J, leaving 13 bases between. The CDR3 runs to 14 residues. The CDR3 DNA follows: TGTGCCAGCAGCCTAGACAGCTCTAACAATGAGCAGTTCTTC. It translates to CASSLDSSNNEQFF.

The table lists this clone with a few counts. The J gene is TRBJ1-3, the V gene TRBV5-6, with D perhaps matching TRBD1 (5 bases). V dropped 4 bases and J dropped 4 bases, with 12 bases sitting between them. Per the germline V gene, CDR1 is SGHDT and CDR2 is YYEEEE. This CDR3 is built from 14 residues. In nucleotides, the CDR3 is TGTGCCAGCAGCCTAAGACAGTCAGGAAACACCATATATTTT. This translates into CASSLRQSGNTIYF.

The V call is TRBV11-2, the J call TRBJ1-6; D possibly corresponds to TRBD1 (6 bases). Trimming took off 4 bases at V and 5 bases at J, with 9 bases between the two ends. The CDR3 covers 14 residues. Per the germline V gene, CDR1 is SGHAT and CDR2 is FQNNGV. The DNA of the CDR3 is TGTGCCAGCAGCTACAACAGGGATAATTCACCCCTCCACTTT. The encoded protein is CASSYNRDNSPLHF. The entire variable domain, with the rest obtained from reference TRBV11-2 and TRBJ1-6, is as follows: EAGVAQSPRYKIIEKRQSVAFWCNPISGHATLYWYQQILGQGPKLLIQFQNNGVVDDSQLPKDRFSAERLKGVDSTLKIQPAKLEDSAVYLCASSYNRDNSPLHFGNGTRLTVT.

The gene calls are TRBV29-1 and TRBJ1-2, with 8 positions matching TRBD1. V lost 7 bases, J lost 0 bases, and 4 bases stayed unmatched. The CDR3 is made up of 13 amino acids. Germline V lookup: CDR1 SQVTM, CDR2 ANQGSEA. The CDR3 DNA follows: TGCAGCGCCCGGGACAGGACTAACTATGGCTACACCTTC. Protein product: CSARDRTNYGYTF.

This chain connects TRBV5-8 to TRBJ2-7; D possibly corresponds to TRBD2 (5 bases). The germline CDR1 and CDR2 sequences are SGHTS and YDEGEE. Trimming removed 2 bases from V and 8 bases from J, with 8 bases in between. CDR3 length: 11 residues. CDR3 in amino acids: CASSFSGKQYF. CDR3 DNA: TGTGCCAGCAGCTTCAGCGGCAAGCAGTACTTC.

This clone has only one observation. The chain recombines TRBV5-1 with TRBJ2-7; TRBD1 matches at 10 bases. The germline V gene has CDR1 SGHRS and CDR2 YFSETQ. The CDR3 has 15 amino acids. The J segment lost 2 bases and the V segment lost 4 bases, leaving 6 bases of the junction unmatched. The CDR3 coding sequence is TGCGCCAGCAGCCCGAGACAGGGGGCTACCTACGAGCAGTACTTC. It yields the protein CASSPRQGATYEQYF.

A single count supports this clone. The chain carries TRBV19 and TRBJ2-5, with 8 bases fitting TRBD1. CDR3 length: 15 residues. Losses at the gene ends were 7 bases for V and 0 bases for J; bases not matched to a gene: 7. Germline V gene sequence: CDR1 LNHDA, CDR2 SQIVND (reference sequence). Here the CDR3 DNA reads TGTGCCAGTAATAAGGGACAGGTAGACCAAGAGACCCAGTACTTC. Its translation is CASNKGQVDQETQYF.

J is TRBJ1-5 and V is TRBV9; tentative D call: TRBD1 (5 bases). Between the trimmed V and J ends, which lost 4 bases and 3 bases, there was a span of 14 bases. This CDR3 has 15 residues. Germline values: CDR1 SGDLS, CDR2 YYNGEE. The CDR3 spells CASSSGNYVNQPQHF. The CDR3 nucleotides read TGTGCCAGCAGCTCAGGGAATTACGTCAATCAGCCCCAGCATTTT. The whole variable domain, remainder taken from reference TRBV9 and TRBJ1-5, is DSGVTQTPKHLITATGQRVTLRCSPRSGDLSVYWYQQSLDQGLQFLIQYYNGEERAKGNILERFSAQQFPDLHSELNLSSLELGDSALYFCASSSGNYVNQPQHFGDGTRLSIL.

The V and J genes are TRBV6-5 and TRBJ1-4; 9 bases are a match to TRBD1. Per germline, CDR1 MNHEY and CDR2 SVGAGI. The V segment lost 10 bases and the J segment 8 bases; nucleotides outside the gene matches: 8. The CDR3 spans 13 residues. This chain's CDR3 is CATRGTGLEKLFF. The CDR3 DNA follows: TGTGCCACCAGGGGGACAGGGTTGGAAAAACTGTTTTTT.